This TCR beta chain was identified during a study of T cell responses to AZD1222 COVID-19 vaccine. Remarks on this clone: Its antigen remains unknown.

The V gene's germline CDR1 is SGHTA and CDR2 FQGTGA. This CDR3 region has 13 residues. Trimming removed 2 bases at V and 8 bases at J, with 12 bases between. Study findings and constraints: The sample set comprised mostly white British donors with more females, and clonal diversity was possibly underestimated. A rise in Spike-specific TCR breadth and depth followed two AZD1222 doses. There were repertoire samples only from the period after the peak T cell response. The number of AZD1222 recipients seropositive at baseline was only five or six.

Sequencing was performed with immunoSEQ multiplex PCR; in TCRdb, only in-frame clones are kept and a portion is missing. This sample has just under 150,000 clones; roughly 88% occur once, and the top ten carry about 4.9%. The TCR was taken from an adult who received the MenACWY meningococcal vaccine as a control. The V gene is TRBV7-3, the J gene TRBJ1-2, with TRBD1 as a possible D gene (5 bases). Source: peripheral blood, taken 28 days after the second dose of the MenACWY control vaccine. CDR3 bases: TGTGCCAGCAGCTTAGGTCCTCGGGACGGCTACACCTTC. Its translation: CASSLGPRDGYTF.